One T cell receptor (beta chain) is described in this entry. This sample stems from a study of blood T cell repertoires in COVID-19. Study-level background: Specimens from acute and convalescent COVID-19 originated in the United States, Italy and Spain. PBMCs, B-cell-depleted T cells, or T cells were the source of the cDNA or gDNA that made up the material.

Germline V gene lookup returns CDR1 SGHTA and CDR2 FQGNSA. The CDR3 is 15 amino acids. V shed 5 bases and J shed 6 bases, with 19 bases lying between them. Original analysis: Amplification with reference gene primers provided the estimates of nucleated cell counts. Clones were sequenced by immunoSEQ multiplex PCR, and TCRdb holds only the in-frame ones, with some missing. V, J and clone size are those of that table, while D and trimming were read from the DNA. Of about 430,000 clones in the sample, 70% to 90% are singletons; the top ten hold approximately 1.5%. The genes are TRBV7-2 and TRBJ1-1; D perhaps matches TRBD1 (5 bases). The source is a woman aged 18-30 years who had been exposed to COVID-19. The sample taken for sequencing was PBMCs or T cells enriched from blood (not recorded which). CDR3 nucleotide sequence: TGTGCCAGCAGCCGCCCCACCCAGGGATTAGCTGAAGCTTTCTTT. Encoded protein: CASSRPTQGLAEAFF.